The sequence of this T cell receptor (beta chain) was determined in a study of blood T cell repertoires in COVID-19. As for the study in general: COVID-19 samples, acute and convalescent, were from the United States, Italy and Spain.

Living in 24 US areas, the participants were between roughly 18 and 90 years of age. In the source study's methods: Estimation of nucleated cell counts was performed using reference gene primer amplification. TCRdb's table, derived via immunoSEQ multiplex PCR, lists solely in-frame clones and lacks some. V and J calls and clone size are as listed in that table; D and trimming were resolved from the DNA. The sample lists 130,000 or so clones; 80% to 90% were seen once. Germline CDR1 reads SGHAT; CDR2 reads FQNNGV. Between the trimmed V and J ends, which lost 5 bases and 0 bases, there was a span of 5 bases. The CDR3 is made up of 12 amino acids.

The source of this sequence is a man aged 35 to 55 with acute COVID-19. This chain uses TRBV11-2 with TRBJ2-7; D is unresolved. The sequencing sample was made of PBMCs or T cells enriched from blood (not recorded which). The CDR3 protein is CASSPSSYEQYF. For the CDR3, the DNA is TGTGCCAGCAGCCCTAGCTCCTACGAGCAGTACTTC.